This TCR beta chain is from a study of T cells in Graves' hyperthyroidism and ophthalmopathy (dated by TCRdb to 2018 to 2020). Study-wide context: Peripheral blood was sampled at the time of initial diagnosis, prior to any treatment. A discovery cohort of around 98 patients, approximately 45 with Graves' ophthalmopathy and fewer than 65 with stable Graves' hyperthyroidism, was used to find distinguishing TCR V-J signatures. An independent validation cohort of 18 to 20 hyperthyroidism patients and 15 or so patients who later progressed to ophthalmopathy tested prospective prediction of ophthalmopathy. The 90 to 100 discovery patients were randomly divided into training and test sets at a 7:3 ratio. In roughly six Graves' hyperthyroidism patients, the study also compared T-cell repertoires from thyroid tissue with T-cell repertoires from blood. Once sampling was done, hyperthyroidism patients were given methimazole at a starting dose of 30 mg daily, whereas ophthalmopathy patients were given high-dose intravenous methylprednisolone. TCR Vbeta CDR3 sequencing of 140 or so peripheral blood samples (43 ophthalmopathy, some 75 hyperthyroidism and roughly 17 progressor patients) is reported in the paper. The study at large found these results: No statistical method was used to set the sample size in advance, and investigators knew the group allocation. Most expanded thyroid clonotypes (frequency above 0.001) were also detected in blood, suggesting blood repertoires may reflect thyroid immune responses. In validation, the model predicted progression to ophthalmopathy with roughly 66% sensitivity and about 73% specificity, a median of roughly seven months before onset. A 13 V-J signature model separated ophthalmopathy from stable hyperthyroidism, with 87.88% sensitivity and around 84% specificity in cross-validation and 80%/75% in testing.

TCR beta CDR3 regions were amplified from RNA transcripts. For the first round of RT-PCR on the TCR CDR3, the HTBI primer set was used together with the Qiagen OneStep RT-PCR kit. Libraries were constructed in a second round of multiplex PCR, after which size selection and purification were carried out. Libraries were sequenced paired-end with 100 bp reads on an Illumina HiSeq2000. The original pipeline was this. Raw data were processed with SOAPnuke, discarding reads with adapters, uncalled bases, mean Phred below 15, or no exact constant-primer or identifier match. High-quality paired reads were merged using COPE v1.2.5, and each unique nucleotide sequence was defined as a clonotype. Clonotypes were aligned to IMGT TRBV, TRBD and TRBJ reference segments using MiTCR v1.1. The analysis was restricted to V-J combinations with a frequency above 0.0001, which together covered roughly 99% of the repertoires. A TCS score was defined as the ratio between F50 (clonal expansion) and ExV (chaos), using BLOSUM62-based TCRdist between CDR3 peptides within each V-J. Welch's t-statistics and random forest reduced around 510 V-J features to around 14, which were used in a naive Bayes classifier (R e1071). Using fastp trimming at Q25 and MiXCR clonotype assembly, TCRdb reanalyzed the public sequencing data and kept in-frame beta chains. Rows with one shared CDR3 protein collapse into an entry with the most common genes and DNA. None of the V and J calls come from the authors' own analysis; TCRdb made them. The sample has 250,000 to 350,000 distinct CDR3 sequences on record, around 20% of them singletons. The ten biggest clones cover under 65% of the sample.

This clonotype was observed at least ten times. Its antigen remains undetermined. No qualities accompany the bases; no much larger clone lies one base away. Moderately to severely active disease, a Clinical Activity Score of at least 3, a NOSPECS grade of at least 4, and a duration under 3 months were present in ophthalmopathy patients. Any patient with an uncontrolled infection, another autoimmune disease, pregnancy or lactation was excluded. Diagnoses were established on the basis of clinical symptoms, serum thyroxine and TRAb, thyroid ultrasound, and orbital computed tomography. PBMCs were isolated from 8 to 10 ml of fresh peripheral blood by Ficoll-Paque density gradient centrifugation. Total RNA was extracted with Trizol reagent, and quality was checked on an Agilent 2100 Bioanalyzer. V is pared back by 6 bases and J by 2 bases, with 4 bases lying between the germline termini. From the cysteine through the phenylalanine, the CDR3 covers 11 amino acids. The retained sequence is limited to the CDR3, 33 bases, with the frame set at the first base. CDR1 and CDR2 (MNHEY, SVGEGT) derive from the germline V gene.

What was sequenced was blood. The sequence derives from a man aged 25 to 45 with Graves' ophthalmopathy. Here the chain combines TRBV6-2 or TRBV6-3 and TRBJ1-1; the D gene remains uncertain. CDR3 sequence: CASSINTEAFF. The sequenced DNA: TGTGCCAGCAGCATAAACACTGAAGCTTTCTTT.